Each of the 23 T cell receptor beta chains below was sequenced from the same sample in a study of cytomegalovirus exposure and HLA in healthy donors. 13 Jbeta primers and 60 Vbeta primers were used for the PCR. Data came from immunoSEQ multiplex PCR; TCRdb stores just in-frame clones and leaves some out. The table includes 150,000 to 200,000 clones, 84% detected once. The sample comprised PBMCs. These receptors came from a man between 18 and 35 years old in good health and CMV-seronegative.

This chain joins TRBV5-1 and TRBJ2-2; 8 bases match TRBD2. The CDR3 length is 15 residues. V trimming: 4 bases; J trimming: 3 bases; junction bases outside the gene matches: 5. Per the germline V gene, CDR1 is SGHRS and CDR2 is YFSETQ. CDR3 sequence (DNA): TGCGCCAGCAGCCCCGGGGGGGGACACACCGGGGAGCTGTTTTTT. Amino acids: CASSPGGGHTGELFF.

This chain uses TRBV6-4 with TRBJ1-2; D uncertain. The CDR3 is 13 residues long. The V gene's germline CDR1 is MRHNA and CDR2 SNTAGT. The CDR3 loop reads CAGGVDLTMRYTF. CDR3 coding DNA: TGTGCGGGCGGGGTGGACTTAACTATGCGCTACACCTTC.

The V gene is TRBV25-1, the J gene TRBJ1-1; TRBD1 agrees at 11 bases. CDR3 length: 16 amino acids. V lost 4 bases and J lost 4; bases outside the gene matches: 8. CDR1 and CDR2 from the germline V gene are MGHDK and SYGVNS. CDR3 residues: CASSAAPGQGGTEAFF. The CDR3 bases are TGTGCCAGCAGTGCCGCCCCGGGACAGGGGGGCACTGAAGCTTTCTTT. Together with reference TRBV25-1 and TRBJ1-1, the CDR3 gives the full variable domain: EADIYQTPRYLVIGTGKKITLECSQTMGHDKMYWYQQDPGMELHLIHYSYGVNSTEKGDLSSESTVSRIRTEHFPLTLESARPSHTSQYLCASSAAPGQGGTEAFFGQGTRLTVV.

The chain employs TRBV11-2 and TRBJ2-4; D not resolved. The CDR3 sequence is 14 residues long. Trimming took 3 bases from V and 0 from J, leaving 6 bases between them. Germline V gene lookup returns CDR1 SGHAT and CDR2 FQNNGV. The CDR3 region is CASSFSLAKNIQYF. CDR3 DNA sequence: TGTGCCAGCAGCTTTAGTTTAGCCAAAAACATTCAGTACTTC.

The chain employs TRBV7-6 and TRBJ1-5; no reliable D call. Per germline, CDR1 SGHVS and CDR2 FNYEAQ. Trimming shortened V by 1 base and J by 5 bases, and 6 bases separated the two germline ends. The CDR3 is 13 residues long. The CDR3 coding sequence is TGTGCCAGCAGCTTAGGCGGGGATCAGCCCCAGCATTTT. The encoded protein is CASSLGGDQPQHF.

Notes on this clone: The junction does not match germline at one end; this may be a read error. The chain's CDR3 is CASSVGGQGSIDTQYF. DNA for the CDR3: TGTGCCAGCAGCGTGGGAGGACAGGGAAGCATAGATACGCAGTATTTT. The rearrangement uses TRBV9 and TRBJ2-3; 8 bases map to TRBD1. The V gene's germline CDR1 is SGDLS and CDR2 YYNGEE. The CDR3 is 16 residues long.

V usage is TRBV5-8 and J usage is TRBJ2-3, with 8 bases identical to TRBD1. The CDR3 contains 15 residues. V gave up 3 bases and J gave up 5 bases; unmatched junction bases: 8. Germline V gene lookup returns CDR1 SGHTS and CDR2 YDEGEE. Here the CDR3 DNA reads TGTGCCAGCAGCTCGGTAGGACAGGGAGTAGATACGCAGTATTTT. This translates into CASSSVGQGVDTQYF.

This clone has a single count. The chain uses TRBV9 and TRBJ2-3, with D possibly being TRBD2 (5 bases). The germline V gene encodes CDR1 SGDLS and CDR2 YYNGEE. The CDR3 spans 17 residues. V lost 2 bases, J lost 4 bases, and 20 bases lay in between. The DNA for the CDR3 is TGTGCCAGCAGCGTTACTACTAGGACGGGCGGGCCAGATACGCAGTATTTT. Translated, it gives CASSVTTRTGGPDTQYF.

The chain combines TRBV7-6 with TRBJ1-1; tentative D call: TRBD1 (5 bases). Germline lookup yields CDR1 SGHVS and CDR2 FNYEAQ. V lost 5 bases to trimming and J lost 0 bases, with 13 bases between them. The CDR3 runs 15 residues. CDR3 coding DNA: TGTGCCAGCAGCGTCCAGGGTTGGATGAACACTGAAGCTTTCTTT. It yields the protein CASSVQGWMNTEAFF.

The J gene is TRBJ1-4, the V gene TRBV6-6; no firm D call. Looked up from germline, CDR1 is MNHNY and CDR2 is SVGAGI (reference sequence). The CDR3 runs to 13 residues. V was clipped by 6 bases and J by 0 bases, with 5 bases between them. The CDR3 here is CASRVATNEKLFF. The CDR3 coding sequence is TGTGCCAGCAGGGTAGCAACTAATGAAAAACTGTTTTTT.

This clone was counted a single time. The chain links TRBV4-3 to TRBJ2-3; TRBD1 might be the D (6 bases). CDR3 length equals 15 residues. The V and J ends lost 1 base and 4 bases respectively, with 12 bases between them. Germline V gives CDR1 LGHNA, CDR2 YSLEER. This CDR3 reads CASSQVGPGADTQYF. CDR3 nucleotides: TGCGCCAGCAGCCAAGTCGGACCAGGGGCAGATACGCAGTATTTT.

The chain combines TRBV29-1 with TRBJ2-3; TRBD2 agrees at 10 bases. This CDR3 has 17 amino acids. Germline V gene sequence: CDR1 SQVTM, CDR2 ANQGSEA. J lost 4 bases, V lost 2 bases, and 12 bases had no gene match. DNA of the CDR3: TGCAGCGTTGAACATGGAGGGAGCGGGAGGGCATCAGATACGCAGTATTTT. Protein product: CSVEHGGSGRASDTQYF.

The chain combines TRBV6-1 with TRBJ2-3, with a weak D call TRBD1 (6 bases). The CDR3 runs 15 residues. The germline CDR1 and CDR2 sequences are MNHNS and SASEGT. Trimming removed 3 bases from V and 4 bases from J, with 14 bases in between. The CDR3 coding sequence is TGTGCCAGCAGTGAGCAGGGGACCTCCTCAGATACGCAGTATTTT. The encoded protein is CASSEQGTSSDTQYF.

V and J are TRBV7-7 and TRBJ1-4; unclear D gene. The CDR3 sequence is 13 residues long. In germline, CDR1 is SSHAT, CDR2 FNYEAQ (reference sequence). Trimming left V 0 bases short and J 3 bases short, with 2 bases between. The CDR3 protein is CASSLASNEKLFF. CDR3 nucleotides: TGTGCCAGCAGCTTAGCCTCTAATGAAAAACTGTTTTTT. The variable domain in full, with the rest retrieved from reference TRBV7-7 and TRBJ1-4, is GAGVSQSPRYKVTKRGQDVTLRCDPISSHATLYWYQQALGQGPEFLTYFNYEAQPDKSGLPSDRFSAERPEGSISTLTIQRTEQRDSAMYRCASSLASNEKLFFGSGTQLSVL.

This clone came up once. The genes are TRBV28 and TRBJ1-1, with 10 bases fitting TRBD1. The CDR3 runs 14 residues. CDR1 MDHEN and CDR2 SYDVKM come from the germline V gene. The V segment lost 6 bases and the J segment 4 bases; nucleotides outside the gene matches: 5. Here the CDR3 DNA reads TGTGCCAGCAGACCTGGACAGGGGGTCACTGAAGCTTTCTTT. Amino acid sequence: CASRPGQGVTEAFF.

V usage is TRBV6-6 and J usage is TRBJ1-6, with D tentatively TRBD1 (6 bases). There are 15 residues in the CDR3. V lost 6 bases and J 7 bases, leaving 16 bases between the germline ends. The germline V gene has CDR1 MNHNY and CDR2 SVGAGI (reference sequence). The CDR3 reads CASRRTDRGNSPLHF. The DNA of the CDR3 is TGTGCCAGCAGACGGACAGACCGAGGGAATTCACCCCTCCACTTT.

The chain uses TRBV6-1 and TRBJ2-7; the match to TRBD1 covers 7 bases. After removal of 4 bases from V and 4 bases from J, the junction contained 1 base not matched to a gene. This CDR3 region has 12 residues. The germline gives CDR1 MNHNS, CDR2 SASEGT. Written as DNA, the CDR3 is TGTGCCAGCAGTGGGACAGGATACGAGCAGTACTTC. Translating it yields CASSGTGYEQYF.

Comment on this clone: This CDR3 is also generated by other DNA sequences in the sample. The rearrangement links TRBV9 to TRBJ1-1; 7 nucleotides align to TRBD1. J lost 3 bases, V lost 2 bases, and 1 base had no gene match. This CDR3 has 13 amino acids. The V gene's germline CDR1 is SGDLS and CDR2 YYNGEE. The CDR3 loop is CASSVGQDTEAFF. The CDR3 nucleotides are TGTGCCAGCAGCGTCGGACAGGACACTGAAGCTTTCTTT.

This chain uses TRBV6-1 with TRBJ1-5; 8 bases fit TRBD1. The CDR3 covers 15 residues. Losses at the gene ends were 7 bases for V and 5 bases for J; bases not matched to a gene: 10. Germline CDR1 and CDR2: MNHNS and SASEGT. As DNA, the CDR3 is TGTGCCAGCAAGAGTACAGGGGGTTCCCATCAGCCCCAGCATTTT. Amino acids: CASKSTGGSHQPQHF.

The chain joins TRBV7-2 to TRBJ2-7, with TRBD2 as a possible D gene (6 bases). Germline V gene data show CDR1 as SGHTA and CDR2 as FQGNSA. V shed 5 bases and J shed 9 bases, with 11 bases lying between them. The CDR3 is made up of 11 amino acids. In nucleotides, the CDR3 is TGTGCCAGCAGCGGAGGGTTCATGCAGTACTTC. It yields the protein CASSGGFMQYF.

The V call is TRBV10-3, the J call TRBJ2-1; 7 nucleotides match TRBD2. The germline CDR1 and CDR2 sequences are ENHRY and SYGVKD. The V segment lost 10 bases and the J segment 8 bases; nucleotides outside the gene matches: 5. This CDR3 spans 11 amino acids. CDR3 amino acids: CASRTRDEQFF. CDR3 bases: TGTGCCAGCCGGACTAGGGATGAGCAGTTCTTC.

This clone was seen only once. The V and J genes are TRBV5-1 and TRBJ2-7; 8 bases fit TRBD2. CDR1 is SGHRS, CDR2 YFSETQ, per germline. CDR3 size: 14 residues. V shed 4 bases, J shed 2 bases, and the junction held 5 bases outside the gene matches. The CDR3 loop is CASSPGLVPYEQYF. The CDR3 coding sequence is TGCGCCAGCAGCCCGGGACTAGTTCCCTACGAGCAGTACTTC.

The chain recombines TRBV4-3 with TRBJ2-1; 7 positions agree with TRBD2. V shed 0 bases and J 10 bases; nucleotides not matched to a gene: 15. Looked up from germline, CDR1 is LGHNA and CDR2 is YSLEER. This CDR3 is built from 17 residues. The chain's CDR3 is CASSQDLEGGPLGEQFF. The CDR3 nucleotides are TGCGCCAGCAGCCAAGACCTAGAGGGAGGGCCTTTGGGGGAGCAGTTCTTC.